In its sample, the clone carrying this TCR beta chain was seen once. Germline V CDR1 and CDR2: SGHKS, YYEKEE (reference sequence). This CDR3 is built from 14 residues. V lost 4 bases and J 4 bases, leaving 15 bases between the germline ends. Original data processing: Nucleated cell number was recorded as an estimate derived from reference gene primer amplification. The data were produced by immunoSEQ multiplex PCR, yet TCRdb's version contains in-frame clones alone and is incomplete. V and J calls and clone size are given by that table; D and trimming were obtained from the DNA. The sample records 400,000 to 550,000 clones, approximately 90% being singletons. The entry originates in a study of blood T cell repertoires in COVID-19.

The sequenced sample consisted of peripheral blood. The clonotype comes from a woman in her thirties with acute or convalescent COVID-19. The chain couples TRBV5-5 to TRBJ2-7, with D maybe TRBD2 (6 bases). CDR3 in DNA: TGTGCCAGCAGCAACGGGGGAGGTAAATACGAGCAGTACTTC. Its protein is CASSNGGGKYEQYF.